This T cell receptor (beta chain) stems from a study of blood T cell repertoires in COVID-19. At the level of the study: Samples of COVID-19 (acute and convalescent) were obtained from the United States, Italy and Spain. The analysed material was cDNA or gDNA that came from T cells, B-cell-depleted T cells, or PBMCs.

Per the original methods: Nucleated cell counts were estimated from reference gene primer amplification. Clones were sequenced by immunoSEQ multiplex PCR, and TCRdb holds only the in-frame ones, with some missing. The V and J calls and clone size are taken from that table; D and trimming were inferred from the DNA. Of some 200,000 clones in the sample, 65% to 85% were seen once. Germline-derived CDR1 and CDR2 are LGHNA and YSLEER. The CDR3 has 14 residues. Trimming at V came to 0 bases and at J to 11 bases, leaving 9 bases not matched to a gene. The chain uses TRBV4-3 and TRBJ1-1; 7 bases map to TRBD1. Material: peripheral blood. This receptor was identified in a woman younger than 45 with COVID-19, enrolled during active disease. Here the CDR3 DNA reads TGCGCCAGCAGCCAAGATAATACCGGACAGGTGGCTTTCTTT. Protein product: CASSQDNTGQVAFF.